The 18 T cell receptor beta chains given below trace back to one sample, sequenced in a study of blood T cell repertoires in COVID-19. The data were produced by immunoSEQ multiplex PCR, yet TCRdb's version contains in-frame clones alone and is incomplete. The table lists roughly 250,000 clones, 75% to 85% of them singletons. The sample was peripheral blood. The receptor source for this set is a woman in her 50s with acute or convalescent COVID-19.

V and J are TRBV6-1 and TRBJ1-2; D unclear. CDR1 and CDR2 (germline): MNHNS, SASEGT. The germline V and J ends were trimmed by 4 bases and 0 bases, with 15 bases remaining between them. The CDR3 contains 16 residues. The CDR3 is CASSGGDHRPNYGYTF. The CDR3 coding sequence is TGTGCCAGCAGTGGAGGCGACCACCGCCCTAACTATGGCTACACCTTC.

V usage is TRBV12-3 or TRBV12-4 and J usage is TRBJ1-2, with D hard to call. Trimming cost V 4 bases and J 4 bases, with 4 bases left between them. CDR3 length equals 11 residues. CDR3 region: CASSSGYGYTF. The CDR3 DNA follows: TGTGCCAGCAGTTCCGGCTATGGCTACACCTTC.

This rearrangement joins TRBV9 to TRBJ2-1; D is unclear. The CDR3 length is 12 residues. The ends were cut back, 3 bases at V and 4 bases at J, with 5 bases in the middle. Germline CDR1 and CDR2: SGDLS and YYNGEE. DNA of the CDR3: TGTGCCAGCAGCGCCCAGTACAATGAGCAGTTCTTC. This gives the protein CASSAQYNEQFF.

The chain carries TRBV7-2 and TRBJ1-6, with a possible D match to TRBD1 (6 bases). Germline CDR1 reads SGHTA; CDR2 reads FQGNSA. This CDR3 has 17 amino acids. V was cut by 5 bases and J by 9 bases, with 23 bases left in between. CDR3 in amino acids: CASSLQAGVAMGSPLHF. DNA for the CDR3: TGTGCCAGCAGCCTACAAGCAGGGGTGGCCATGGGTTCACCCCTCCACTTT.

The chain is built from TRBV2 and TRBJ1-4, with 8 bases that match TRBD1. Germline V gene data show CDR1 as SNHLY and CDR2 as FYNNEI. CDR3 length equals 15 residues. Unmatched junction bases numbered 2, after V lost 5 bases and J lost 0 bases. The CDR3 loop is CASSHRGTTNEKLFF. CDR3 DNA sequence: TGTGCCAGCAGTCACAGGGGGACAACTAATGAAAAACTGTTTTTT.

The chain couples TRBV7-9 to TRBJ1-2; 7 nucleotides line up with TRBD1. V trimming: 5 bases; J trimming: 3 bases; junction bases outside the gene matches: 12. The V gene's germline CDR1 is SEHNR and CDR2 FQNEAQ (reference sequence). This CDR3 has 16 amino acids. The DNA of the CDR3 is TGTGCCAGCAGCCCACTTTCTCGGGACAGTGACTATGGCTACACCTTC. As protein: CASSPLSRDSDYGYTF.

V is TRBV2 and J is TRBJ2-2; tentative D call: TRBD1 (5 bases). V lost 3 bases to trimming and J lost 0 bases, with 8 bases between them. This CDR3 region has 15 residues. Germline-derived CDR1 and CDR2 are SNHLY and FYNNEI. CDR3 protein: CASSDQGSNTGELFF. CDR3 in DNA: TGTGCCAGCAGTGACCAGGGTTCGAACACCGGGGAGCTGTTTTTT.

V gene TRBV4-1 combines with J gene TRBJ1-5, with a tentative D call TRBD1 (5 bases). This CDR3 region has 15 residues. The germline gives CDR1 MGHRA, CDR2 YSYEKL. The V and J ends lost 4 bases and 2 bases respectively, with 12 bases between them. CDR3 nucleotide sequence: TGCGCCAGCAGCCCCGGGGGGGGTGGCAATCAGCCCCAGCATTTT. Residues: CASSPGGGGNQPQHF.

The CDR3 region is CASSLASGTDYGYTF. Written as DNA, the CDR3 is TGTGCCAGCAGCTTAGCTTCCGGGACAGACTATGGCTACACCTTC. V gene TRBV7-6 combines with J gene TRBJ1-2; 7 bases align to TRBD1. Trimming removed 0 bases from V and 3 bases from J; junction bases left unmatched: 4. CDR1 is SGHVS, CDR2 FNYEAQ, per germline. The CDR3 runs 15 residues.

This sequence joins TRBV12-3 or TRBV12-4 and TRBJ2-3; D may be TRBD1 (6 bases). This CDR3 is 13 amino acids long. Trimming removed 5 bases from V and 1 base from J, with 7 bases in between. The chain's CDR3 is CASSRTGTDTQYF. For the CDR3, the DNA is TGTGCCAGCAGTCGGACAGGCACAGATACGCAGTATTTT.

The J gene is TRBJ1-1, the V gene TRBV12-3 or TRBV12-4; D perhaps matches TRBD1 (5 bases). The CDR3 is made up of 13 amino acids. Trimming pared 6 bases from V and 1 base from J, leaving 9 bases between. The CDR3 DNA reads as TGTGCCAGCAGCTCGGACAAGAACACTGAAGCTTTCTTT. It codes for CASSSDKNTEAFF.

The chain combines TRBV6-5 with TRBJ1-5; TRBD1 might be the D (5 bases). V was clipped by 0 bases and J by 6 bases, with 12 bases between them. This CDR3 contains 15 residues. Germline CDR1 and CDR2: MNHEY and SVGAGI. The CDR3 here is CASSYSVGGGQPQHF. The CDR3 DNA reads as TGTGCCAGCAGTTACTCGGTTGGGGGGGGTCAGCCCCAGCATTTT.

The chain is built from TRBV6-5 and TRBJ1-5; TRBD1 matches 7 bases. The CDR3 has 15 amino acids. Trimming took 4 bases from V and 1 from J; bases not matched to a gene: 4. Germline V gene sequence: CDR1 MNHEY, CDR2 SVGAGI. The chain's CDR3 is CASSLAQGSNQPQHF. CDR3 DNA sequence: TGTGCCAGCAGTTTAGCACAGGGGAGCAATCAGCCCCAGCATTTT.

The chain carries TRBV19 and TRBJ1-5, with TRBD1 matching 9 bases. This CDR3 has 15 residues. CDR1 and CDR2 (germline): LNHDA, SQIVND (reference sequence). V trimming: 2 bases; J trimming: 5 bases; junction bases outside the gene matches: 4. CDR3: CASSITRQGDQPQHF. The CDR3 nucleotides read TGTGCCAGTAGTATAACCCGACAGGGGGATCAGCCCCAGCATTTT.

J is TRBJ1-5 and V is TRBV19; D ambiguous. The germline CDR1 and CDR2 sequences are LNHDA and SQIVND (reference sequence). V lost 8 bases, J lost 7 bases, and 9 bases lay in between. This CDR3 has 11 amino acids. The DNA of the CDR3 is TGTGCCAGTGGTAACGAGCAGCCCCAGCATTTT. It codes for CASGNEQPQHF.

The chain couples TRBV5-4 to TRBJ1-1; TRBD1 is a possible D gene (5 bases). Germline-derived CDR1 and CDR2 are SGHNT and YYREEE (reference sequence). Trimming shortened V by 1 base and J by 8 bases, and 9 bases separated the two germline ends. The CDR3 length is 12 residues. The CDR3 DNA reads TGTGCCAGCAGCTTGTTCGGGGGAGAAGCTTTCTTT. Its protein product is CASSLFGGEAFF.

V gene TRBV6-6 combines with J gene TRBJ2-3, with D perhaps TRBD2 (6 bases). V was shortened by 2 bases and J by 6 bases, with 12 bases between the two germline ends. The CDR3 length is 14 residues. Germline assignment: CDR1 MNHNY and CDR2 SVGAGI (reference sequence). CDR3 nucleotide sequence: TGTGCCAGCAGTTACGGGACTTATTACGATACGCAGTATTTT. Protein sequence: CASSYGTYYDTQYF.

In the case of this clone: The same CDR3 can be traced to other DNA sequences in this sample. The chain combines TRBV19 with TRBJ2-3; 7 bases map to TRBD2. Germline CDR1 LNHDA, CDR2 SQIVND (reference sequence). The CDR3 consists of 16 residues. J gave up 0 bases and V 3 bases, and 6 bases lay outside the gene matches. CDR3 amino acids: CASSIRSGTSTDTQYF. CDR3 bases: TGTGCCAGTAGTATTCGGAGCGGGACCAGCACAGATACGCAGTATTTT.